This TCR beta chain stems from a study of cytomegalovirus exposure and HLA in healthy donors listed by TCRdb under 2017. At the level of the whole study: An earlier analysis of approximately 550 of the donors reported more than 250 Gb of sequence data and some 120 million unique TCR beta sequences from 150 million to 200 million T cells. Roughly 300 gigabases of sequencing data and approximately 93 million unique TCR sequences were included in an early release covering several hundred HLA-typed donors. Of the roughly 400 genotyped donors, approximately 80% were placed in the genetic ancestry cluster associated with self-reported Caucasian donors. The study aimed to test whether cataloging public T cell receptors could reveal signatures of past pathogen exposure. The study profiled the T cell repertoires of about 720 subjects by immunosequencing and related them to cytomegalovirus serostatus. Besides the first cohort of 666 subjects, a separate validation cohort made up of over 95 different subjects was used. High-throughput TCR immunosequencing, statistical association of individual TCRs with disease status, and machine learning were combined to predict cytomegalovirus infection status. To study patterns of TCR occurrence, a later analysis re-analyzed previously published TCR beta repertoires from around 670 donors and added high-resolution HLA genotyping. In the later analysis, no new phenotypic data were used to find candidate immune exposures; instead, reliance was placed on TCR beta sequences and their occurrence across donors. In an earlier analysis of 587 of the donors, high-throughput TCR beta sequencing was used to judge whether each TCR beta V gene segment behaved as functional or pseudogenic. Alongside the repertoire data, information on donor age, sex, ethnicity and CMV serostatus was compiled. A later genetic analysis took genome-wide SNP genotypes for about three fifths of the 666 donors and used that subset as a discovery cohort. Every discovery cohort repertoire had been produced on one sequencing platform. HLA typing included class I and class II loci at four-digit resolution. The number of typed donors differed by locus: roughly 629-630 for A, B, C, DRB1 and DQB1; roughly 510 for DQA1; approximately 600 for DPA1; and 450 to 480 for DPB1. About 5 DR-DQ haplotypes were handled as single units for association and clustering, since linkage in the cohort was strong. Among some 410 genotyped donors of the cohort, an average of 235,054 unique TCR beta nucleotide sequences were sequenced per donor, 15% to 20% of them non-productive. Results the study describes overall, beyond this receptor: A further reported finding was that TCR beta sequences accurately predicted the HLA-A and HLA-B alleles for most subjects in the first cohort. Most TCR sequences were seen in very few donors, while some public TCRs were found in many individuals. HLA typing was unavailable for some donors at each locus, so association tests used only the typed subset. At a false discovery rate of 0.05, a later analysis linked roughly 17,000 TCR beta sequences to specific HLA alleles. The cohort was sequenced for TCR beta chains only, and without alpha or paired-chain data the features that could be detected were limited. Most CMV-associated TCR beta chains appeared to be HLA-restricted in a later analysis, and the HLA associations seemed to be driven largely by CMV exposure. Some IMGT-functional V segments, including TRBV6-2 and TRBV6-3, could not be distinguished by the 87-base-pair reads and were therefore excluded. The sequencing pipeline was judged likely to have produced a cluster of highly shared sequence variants as a technical artifact. In vitro tests confirmed that a few of the cytomegalovirus-associated TCR beta chains recognize cytomegalovirus antigens. In an earlier analysis of some 500 of the donors, most TCR beta V segments were observed in productive rearrangements about 87% or about 30% of the time, broadly matching IMGT annotations. The study gave a list of under 200 TCR beta chains associated with cytomegalovirus. In a later analysis, the rate of TCR association differed among HLA loci, with DRB1 alleles having the most associated TCRs and HLA-C alleles having the fewest. Because counts were too low, roughly 17 rarely observed V segments, including chromosome 9 orphons, were left out of the earlier analysis of over 550 of the donors. A later genetic analysis associated a missense DCLRE1C variant with V-gene and J-gene trimming of TCR beta chains, and an independent cohort replicated the association. CMV serostatus was the only immune exposure information available for the cohort. According to a later genetic analysis, donors in an Asian-associated ancestry cluster had fewer N-insertions in productive TCRs than the approximately 630-donor mean. It was suggested by the authors that the approach could potentially be generalized to other disease states and immunological phenotypes. Cytomegalovirus status was reported to be diagnosed by the classifier with high specificity and sensitivity in both the original and validation cohorts. A later analysis reported that several top co-occurrence clusters appeared linked to parvovirus B19, influenza, CMV and Epstein-Barr virus. Linkage disequilibrium might explain the correlated functional status among segregating V segments, but an unknown experimental factor could not be ruled out. Assigning TCR associations to individual alleles was difficult when HLA alleles, especially DR and DQ, strongly co-occurred. A later analysis found that HLA-associated TCR beta chains were more clonally expanded and had lower generation probabilities than equally common non-associated chains. Roughly uniform sequencing depth across donors was assumed in presence/absence analyses, although this assumption may not hold.

The cohort consisted of 666 healthy bone marrow donors. All cohort members were sampled while nominally healthy, although unrecorded immune exposures were likely present. The donor was CMV seronegative and belonged to the group of several hundred seronegative cohort members. A peripheral blood sample was collected from each donor, and TCR beta sequencing was performed on peripheral blood mononuclear cells. Genomic DNA was extracted from the blood cell samples with the Qiagen DNeasy Blood Extraction Kit. Details on this clone: Its antigen has not been determined. Per-nucleotide qualities are absent, and no much larger clonotype sits a single base away.

The CDR3 has 16 amino acids, counting the end cysteine and phenylalanine. This entry keeps only the CDR3 DNA: 48 bases, framed from base 1. The germline V gene (reference sequence) specifies MNHEY as CDR1 and SMNVEV as CDR2. V and J are trimmed by 7 bases and 5 bases, and the gene matches miss 11 bases of the junction. The library was produced with the immunoSEQ multiplex PCR assay. For the multiplex PCR, a mixture combining 60 forward primers for TCR Vbeta segments and 13 reverse primers for TCR Jbeta segments was used. The CDR3 region of rearranged TCR beta genes was amplified from genomic DNA by a multiplex PCR assay. On the Illumina HiSeq System, the amplified TCR beta libraries were sequenced as 87-base-pair reads. In the authors' own workflow: A later analysis counted about 82 million unique TCR beta chains across the approximately 700 repertoires, and approximately 11 million of these chains were shared by at least two donors. To remove PCR and sequencing errors, raw reads were error-corrected and collapsed into unique sequences using a nearest-neighbor algorithm that merged closely related sequences. CDR3 sequences were aligned to IMGT reference sequences to assign V, D and J gene segments. For a sequence to be retained, a match of at least six nucleotides to both a V gene segment and a J gene segment was required. A rearrangement was called productive if the CDR3 had no stop codons and remained in frame with V and J, and every other rearrangement was called non-productive. CDR3 was defined according to IMGT convention as the region running from the second conserved V-encoded cysteine to the conserved J-encoded phenylalanine. The earlier analysis of 587 of the donors excluded sequences that lacked an unambiguous match to a single V gene segment. In an earlier analysis of several hundred of the donors, a V segment was called functional when productive rearrangements were above 56.7%, and segregating when the standard deviation between donors exceeded 5%. A statistical classification framework was built for diagnosing cytomegalovirus status from the catalog of TCR beta chain sequences. V and J gene assignment, in a later analysis, came from comparing TCR nucleotide sequences with IMGT/GENE-DB human TR gene sequences. The TCRdist pipeline was used in a later analysis to assign CDR3 sequences and most-parsimonious VDJ recombination scenarios. In a later analysis, each TCR beta chain was defined by its CDR3 amino acid sequence together with its V-gene family, and reads lacking a unique V-gene family were excluded. To address suspected cross-contamination and a sequencing artifact, a later analysis removed roughly 640 highly shared, low-generation-probability nucleotide sequences. In a later analysis, a clonal expansion index was calculated for each public chain from normalized within-repertoire ranks of inferred template counts. A later analysis computed generation probabilities with a VDJ recombination model fitted to out-of-frame rearrangements, and checked the results against IGoR. In a later analysis, hypergeometric tests were used to score TCR-TCR, TCR-HLA and TCR-CMV co-occurrence, with a repertoire-size bias correction applied to TCR pairs. False discovery rates were estimated in a later analysis by permuting HLA or CMV assignments 20 times. In a later analysis, co-occurring TCRs were grouped with DBSCAN, and TCRdist sequence similarity was added when clustering was performed within HLA-allele-positive subsets. Repertoires with fewer than 30,000 or more than 120,000 public chains, plus five repertoires with anomalous nucleotide sharing, were excluded from co-occurrence clustering. TCRdb retrieved this table from immuneACCESS and kept in-frame rearrangements only. Not all clones are present; in checked studies, unresolved V genes account for under half, and no reason is known for the remainder. From that table come the V and J calls and clone size; the DNA was used to work out D and trimming. The sample table holds some 140,000 clones, of which 80% were seen once. The ten largest make up 2.2% of the sample.

The clonotype was recovered from a man younger than 40 in good health and CMV-seronegative. The chain couples TRBV27 to TRBJ2-1; 10 of the junction bases match TRBD2. The specimen sequenced was PBMCs. The DNA sequence follows: TGTGCCAGCAAACCTAACCTAGCGGGAGCTAACAATGAGCAGTTCTTC. It encodes CASKPNLAGANNEQFF.